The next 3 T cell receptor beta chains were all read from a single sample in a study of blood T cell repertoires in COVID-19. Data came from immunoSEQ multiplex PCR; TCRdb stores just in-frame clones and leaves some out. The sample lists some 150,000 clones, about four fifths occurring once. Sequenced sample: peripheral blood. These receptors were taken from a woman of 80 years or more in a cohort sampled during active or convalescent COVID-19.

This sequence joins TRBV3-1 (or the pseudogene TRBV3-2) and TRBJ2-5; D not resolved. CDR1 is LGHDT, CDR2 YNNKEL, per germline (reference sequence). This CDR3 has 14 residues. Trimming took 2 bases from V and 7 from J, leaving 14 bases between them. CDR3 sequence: CASSQMSLLTTQYF. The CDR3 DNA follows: TGTGCCAGCAGCCAAATGTCCTTGCTAACGACCCAGTACTTC.

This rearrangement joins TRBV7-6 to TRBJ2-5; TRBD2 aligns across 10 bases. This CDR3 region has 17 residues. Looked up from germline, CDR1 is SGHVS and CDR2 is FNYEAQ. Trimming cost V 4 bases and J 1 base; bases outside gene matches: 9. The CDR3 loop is CASSSHGASGGQETQYF. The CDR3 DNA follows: TGTGCCAGCAGCTCCCACGGGGCTAGCGGGGGCCAAGAGACCCAGTACTTC.

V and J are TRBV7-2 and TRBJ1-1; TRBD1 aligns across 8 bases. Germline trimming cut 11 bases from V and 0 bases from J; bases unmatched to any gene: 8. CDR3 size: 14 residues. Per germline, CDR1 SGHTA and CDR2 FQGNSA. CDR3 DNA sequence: TGTGCCTCTAAGACAGGGGCCATGAACACTGAAGCTTTCTTT. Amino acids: CASKTGAMNTEAFF.